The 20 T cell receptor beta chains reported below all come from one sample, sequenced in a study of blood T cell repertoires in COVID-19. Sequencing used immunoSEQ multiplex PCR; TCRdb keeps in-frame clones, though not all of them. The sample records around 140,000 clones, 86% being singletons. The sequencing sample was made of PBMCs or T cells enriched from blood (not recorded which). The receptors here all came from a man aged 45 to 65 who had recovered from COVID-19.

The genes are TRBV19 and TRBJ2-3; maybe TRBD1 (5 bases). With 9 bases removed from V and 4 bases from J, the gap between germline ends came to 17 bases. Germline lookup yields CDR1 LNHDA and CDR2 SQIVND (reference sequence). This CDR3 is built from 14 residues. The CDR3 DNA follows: TGTGCCAGGAACGACAGTTCGTCTGCAGATACGCAGTATTTT. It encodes CARNDSSSADTQYF.

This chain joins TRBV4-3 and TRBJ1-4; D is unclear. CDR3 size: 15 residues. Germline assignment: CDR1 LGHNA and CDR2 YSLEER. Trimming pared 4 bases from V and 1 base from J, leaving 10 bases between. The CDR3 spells CASSPEHRTNEKLFF. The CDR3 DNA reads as TGCGCCAGCAGCCCAGAACACCGAACTAATGAAAAACTGTTTTTT.

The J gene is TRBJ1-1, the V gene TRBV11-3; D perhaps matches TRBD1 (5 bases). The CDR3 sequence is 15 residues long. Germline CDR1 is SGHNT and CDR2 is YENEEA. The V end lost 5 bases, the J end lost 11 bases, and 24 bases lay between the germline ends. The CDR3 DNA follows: TGTGCCAGCAGCGAACCCTTCAGCGCGGGGGTGGAGGCTTTCTTT. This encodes CASSEPFSAGVEAFF.

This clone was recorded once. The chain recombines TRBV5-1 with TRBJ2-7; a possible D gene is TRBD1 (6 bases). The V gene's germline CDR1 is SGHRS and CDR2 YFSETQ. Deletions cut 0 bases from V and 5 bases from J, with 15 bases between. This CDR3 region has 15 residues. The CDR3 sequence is CASSLGLGAVHEQYF. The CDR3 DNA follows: TGCGCCAGCAGCTTGGGATTGGGGGCTGTCCACGAGCAGTACTTC. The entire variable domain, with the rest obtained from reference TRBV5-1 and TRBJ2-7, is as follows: KAGVTQTPRYLIKTRGQQVTLSCSPISGHRSVSWYQQTPGQGLQFLFEYFSETQRNKGNFPGRFSGRQFSNSRSEMNVSTLELGDSALYLCASSLGLGAVHEQYFGPGTRLTVT.

DNA of the CDR3: TGTGCCAGCAGTTTATCTCAGAGGGCGCAGTATTTT. Translated: CASSLSQRAQYF. V is TRBV28 and J is TRBJ2-3; TRBD2 is a possible D gene (5 bases). Germline V CDR1 and CDR2: MDHEN, SYDVKM. The CDR3 has 12 amino acids. The ends were cut back, 1 base at V and 10 bases at J, with 9 bases in the middle.

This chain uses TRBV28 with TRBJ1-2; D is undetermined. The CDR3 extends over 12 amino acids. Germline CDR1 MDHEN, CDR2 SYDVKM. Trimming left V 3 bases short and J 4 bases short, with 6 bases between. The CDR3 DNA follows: TGTGCCAGCAGTTTCGGTGGCTATGGCTACACCTTC. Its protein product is CASSFGGYGYTF.

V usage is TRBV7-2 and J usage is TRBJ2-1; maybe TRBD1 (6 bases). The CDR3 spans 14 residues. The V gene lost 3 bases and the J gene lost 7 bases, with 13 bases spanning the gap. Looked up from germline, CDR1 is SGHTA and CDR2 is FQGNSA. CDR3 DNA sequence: TGTGCCAGCAGCTTTAGGAGTAGGGGGAATGAGCAGTTCTTC. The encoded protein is CASSFRSRGNEQFF.

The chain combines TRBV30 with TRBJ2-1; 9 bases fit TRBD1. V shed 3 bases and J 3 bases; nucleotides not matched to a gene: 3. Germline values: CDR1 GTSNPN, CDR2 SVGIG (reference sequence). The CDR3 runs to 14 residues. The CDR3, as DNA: TGTGCCTGGAGACCGGGACAGGGCTACAATGAGCAGTTCTTC. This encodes CAWRPGQGYNEQFF.

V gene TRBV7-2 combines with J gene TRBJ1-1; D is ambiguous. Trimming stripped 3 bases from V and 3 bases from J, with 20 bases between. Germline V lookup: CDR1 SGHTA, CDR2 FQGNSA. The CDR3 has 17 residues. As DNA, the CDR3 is TGTGCCAGCAGCTTCTACAATAGCCACTCGGGTCACACTGAAGCTTTCTTT. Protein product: CASSFYNSHSGHTEAFF.

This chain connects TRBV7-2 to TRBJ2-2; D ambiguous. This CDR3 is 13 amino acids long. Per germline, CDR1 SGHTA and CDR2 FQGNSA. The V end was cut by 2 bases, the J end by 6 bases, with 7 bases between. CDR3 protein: CASSLFESGELFF. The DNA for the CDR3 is TGTGCCAGCAGCTTATTTGAGTCCGGGGAGCTGTTTTTT. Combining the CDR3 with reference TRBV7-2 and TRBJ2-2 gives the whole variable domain GAGVSQSPSNKVTEKGKDVELRCDPISGHTALYWYRQSLGQGLEFLIYFQGNSAPDKSGLPSDRFSAERTGGSVSTLTIQRTQQEDSAVYLCASSLFESGELFFGEGSRLTVL.

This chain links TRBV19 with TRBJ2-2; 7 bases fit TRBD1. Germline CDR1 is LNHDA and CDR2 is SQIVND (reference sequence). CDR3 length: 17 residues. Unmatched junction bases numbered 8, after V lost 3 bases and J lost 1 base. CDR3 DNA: TGTGCCAGTAGTATTAGGGGGCCCGCCGTGAACACCGGGGAGCTGTTTTTT. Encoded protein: CASSIRGPAVNTGELFF.

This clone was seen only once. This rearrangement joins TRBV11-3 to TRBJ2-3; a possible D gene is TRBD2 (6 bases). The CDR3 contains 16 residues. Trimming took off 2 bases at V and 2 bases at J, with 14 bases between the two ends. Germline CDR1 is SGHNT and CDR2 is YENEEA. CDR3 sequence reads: CASSLLGGTNTDTQYF. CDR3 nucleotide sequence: TGTGCCAGCAGCTTATTGGGCGGGACGAACACAGATACGCAGTATTTT.

CDR3 DNA: TGTGCCAGTAGTCCCTTGGACAGCGACCTTTGTTCACCCCTCCACTTT. Amino acids: CASSPLDSDLCSPLHF. This rearrangement joins TRBV19 to TRBJ1-6; tentative D call: TRBD1 (6 bases). The CDR3 loop spans 16 amino acids. Germline V gives CDR1 LNHDA, CDR2 SQIVND (reference sequence). V dropped 5 bases and J dropped 9 bases, with 20 bases sitting between them.

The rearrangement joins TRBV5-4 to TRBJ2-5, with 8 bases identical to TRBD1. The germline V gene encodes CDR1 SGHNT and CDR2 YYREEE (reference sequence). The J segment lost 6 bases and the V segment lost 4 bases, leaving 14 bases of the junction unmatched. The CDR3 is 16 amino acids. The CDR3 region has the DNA TGTGCCAGCAGCACACTAGGACAGGGTATTCAAAAGACCCAGTACTTC. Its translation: CASSTLGQGIQKTQYF.

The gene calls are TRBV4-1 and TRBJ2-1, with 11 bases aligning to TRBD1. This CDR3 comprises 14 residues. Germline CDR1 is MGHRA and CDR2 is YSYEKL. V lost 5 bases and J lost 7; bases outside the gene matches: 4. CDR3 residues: CASSWGTGGNEQFF. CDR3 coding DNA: TGCGCCAGCAGCTGGGGGACAGGGGGTAATGAGCAGTTCTTC.

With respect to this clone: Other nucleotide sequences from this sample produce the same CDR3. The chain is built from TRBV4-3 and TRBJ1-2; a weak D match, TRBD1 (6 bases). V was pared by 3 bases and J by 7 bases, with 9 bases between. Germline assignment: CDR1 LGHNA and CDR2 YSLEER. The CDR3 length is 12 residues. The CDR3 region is CASSQGARGYTF. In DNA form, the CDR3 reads TGCGCCAGCAGCCAGGGGGCCCGTGGCTACACCTTC.

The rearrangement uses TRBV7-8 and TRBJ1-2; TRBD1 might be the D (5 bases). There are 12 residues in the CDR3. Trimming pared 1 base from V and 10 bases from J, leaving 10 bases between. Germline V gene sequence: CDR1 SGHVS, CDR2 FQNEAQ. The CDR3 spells CASSLEEGTYTF. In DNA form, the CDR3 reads TGTGCCAGCAGCTTAGAGGAGGGGACCTACACCTTC.

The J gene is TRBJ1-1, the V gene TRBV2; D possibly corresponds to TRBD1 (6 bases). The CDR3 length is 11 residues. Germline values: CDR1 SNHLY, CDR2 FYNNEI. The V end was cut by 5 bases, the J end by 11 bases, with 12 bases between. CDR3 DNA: TGTGCCAGCAGTCCCAGGGGTGTTGCTTTCTTT. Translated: CASSPRGVAFF.

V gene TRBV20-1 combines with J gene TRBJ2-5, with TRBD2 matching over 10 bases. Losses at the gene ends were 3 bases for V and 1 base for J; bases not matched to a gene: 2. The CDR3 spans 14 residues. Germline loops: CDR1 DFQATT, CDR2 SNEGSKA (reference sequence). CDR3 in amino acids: CSASTSGTQETQYF. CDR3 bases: TGCAGTGCTAGTACTAGCGGGACCCAAGAGACCCAGTACTTC.

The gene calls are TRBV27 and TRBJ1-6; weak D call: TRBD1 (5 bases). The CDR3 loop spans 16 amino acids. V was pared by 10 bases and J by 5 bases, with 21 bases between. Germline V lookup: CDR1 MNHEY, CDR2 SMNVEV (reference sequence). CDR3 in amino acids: CATGGGVPWNNSPLHF. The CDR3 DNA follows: TGTGCCACGGGGGGAGGGGTGCCCTGGAATAATTCACCCCTCCACTTT.